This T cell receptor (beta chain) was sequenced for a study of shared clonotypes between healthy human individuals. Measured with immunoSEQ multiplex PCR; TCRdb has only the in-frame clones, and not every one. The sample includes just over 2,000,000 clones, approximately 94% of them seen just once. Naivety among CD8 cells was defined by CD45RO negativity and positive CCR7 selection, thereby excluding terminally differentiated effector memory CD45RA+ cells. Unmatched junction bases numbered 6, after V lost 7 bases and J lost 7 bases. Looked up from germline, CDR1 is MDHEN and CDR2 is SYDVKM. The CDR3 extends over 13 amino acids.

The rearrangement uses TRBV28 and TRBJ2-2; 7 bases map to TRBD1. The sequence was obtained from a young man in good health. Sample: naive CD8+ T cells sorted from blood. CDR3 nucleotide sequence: TGTGCCAGCACCGAGCAGGGGGTCGGGGAGCTGTTTTTT. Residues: CASTEQGVGELFF. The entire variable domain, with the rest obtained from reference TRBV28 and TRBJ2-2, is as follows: DVKVTQSSRYLVKRTGEKVFLECVQDMDHENMFWYRQDPGLGLRLIYFSYDVKMKEKGDIPEGYSVSREKKERFSLILESASTNQTSMYLCASTEQGVGELFFGEGSRLTVL.